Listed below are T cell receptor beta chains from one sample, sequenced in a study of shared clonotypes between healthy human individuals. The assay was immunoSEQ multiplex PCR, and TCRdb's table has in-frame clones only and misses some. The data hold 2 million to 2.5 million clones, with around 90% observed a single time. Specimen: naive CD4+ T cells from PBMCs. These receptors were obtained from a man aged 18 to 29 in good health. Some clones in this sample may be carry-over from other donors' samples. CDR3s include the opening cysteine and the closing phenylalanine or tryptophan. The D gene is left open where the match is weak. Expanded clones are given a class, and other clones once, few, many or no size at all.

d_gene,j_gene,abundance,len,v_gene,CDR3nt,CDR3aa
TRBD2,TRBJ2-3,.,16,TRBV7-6,TGTGCCAGCAGTCCACTAGCGGGCACGATATCAGATACGCAGTATTTT,CASSPLAGTISDTQYF
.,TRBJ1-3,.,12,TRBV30,TGTGCCTGCGATAACTCTGGAAACACCATATATTTT,CACDNSGNTIYF
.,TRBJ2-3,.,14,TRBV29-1,TGCAGCGTTGAAGATGGGTTGTGGCTGGATACGCAGTATTTT,CSVEDGLWLDTQYF
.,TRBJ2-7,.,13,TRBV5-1,TGCGCCAGCAGCTTGGACTCTCGGGGCGAGCAGTACTTC,CASSLDSRGEQYF
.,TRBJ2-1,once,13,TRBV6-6,TGTGCCAGCAGTTACGGGCCATTTGATGAGCAGTTCTTC,CASSYGPFDEQFF
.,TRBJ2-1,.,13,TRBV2,TGTGCCAGCGTCCAGAGTCAGTACAATGAGCAGTTCTTC,CASVQSQYNEQFF
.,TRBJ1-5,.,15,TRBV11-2,TGTGCCAGCAGCCTCAGGGCCGATAGCAATCAGCCCCAGCATTTT,CASSLRADSNQPQHF
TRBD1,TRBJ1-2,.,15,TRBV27,TGTGCCAGCAGTTCCAAACAGGGGGCAGGGTATGGCTACACCTTC,CASSSKQGAGYGYTF
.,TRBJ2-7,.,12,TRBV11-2,TGTGCCAGCAGCTTATCCGTGGGCGAGCAGTACTTC,CASSLSVGEQYF
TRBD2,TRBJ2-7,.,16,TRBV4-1,TGCGCCAGCAGCCATCCCGGGAGGGGACAACCCTACGAGCAGTACTTC,CASSHPGRGQPYEQYF
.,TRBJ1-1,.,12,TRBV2,TGTGCCAGCAGGACAGGTTGGTCTGAAGCTTTCTTT,CASRTGWSEAFF
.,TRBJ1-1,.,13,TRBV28,TGTGCCAGCAGTGACCTATTGAACACTGAAGCTTTCTTT,CASSDLLNTEAFF
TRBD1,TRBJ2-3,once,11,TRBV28,TGTGCCAGCAGTTCGGACAGGGTTCAGTATTTT,CASSSDRVQYF
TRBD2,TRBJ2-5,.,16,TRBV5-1,TGCGCCAGCAGCCCGGGGACTAGCGGGAGCCCTGAGACCCAGTACTTC,CASSPGTSGSPETQYF
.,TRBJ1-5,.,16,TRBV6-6,TGTGCCAGCAGTTCCGTGAGGGGGAATAGCAATCAGCCCCAGCATTTT,CASSSVRGNSNQPQHF
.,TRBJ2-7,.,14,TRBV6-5,TGTGCCAGCAGTCCAGATGGACAGACCTACGAGCAGTACTTC,CASSPDGQTYEQYF
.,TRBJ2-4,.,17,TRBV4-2,TGTGCCAGCAGCCAAGATTTGTCGGGATCCCTGGGGGGCATTCAGTACTTC,CASSQDLSGSLGGIQYF
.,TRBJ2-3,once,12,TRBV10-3,TGTGCGTCGGGAGCAGACACAGATACGCAGTATTTT,CASGADTDTQYF
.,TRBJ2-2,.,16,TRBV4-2,TGTGCCAGCAGCGAGGGAGCGGCCTCGGCAGCCGGGGAGCTGTTTTTT,CASSEGAASAAGELFF
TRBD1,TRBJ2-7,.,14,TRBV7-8,TGTGCCAGCAGCTCATGGGACAGGGCCTACGAGCAGTACTTC,CASSSWDRAYEQYF
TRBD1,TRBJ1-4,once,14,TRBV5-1,TGCGCCAGCAGCCAGGGGGGGCTGGGGGAAAAACTGTTTTTT,CASSQGGLGEKLFF
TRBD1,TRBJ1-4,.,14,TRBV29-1,TGCAGCGTTAGTCCGGGACAGGGTCAAGAAAAACTGTTTTTT,CSVSPGQGQEKLFF
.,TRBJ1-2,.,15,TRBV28,TGTGCCAGCAGTCTACCGAGGACAGCAGACTATGGCTACACCTTC,CASSLPRTADYGYTF
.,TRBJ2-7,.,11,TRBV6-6,TGTGCCAGCATCCGGGACTACGAGCAGTACTTC,CASIRDYEQYF
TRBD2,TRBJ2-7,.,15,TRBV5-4,TGTGCCAGCAGCCGGGGGACTAGCGGGACCTACGAGCAGTACTTC,CASSRGTSGTYEQYF
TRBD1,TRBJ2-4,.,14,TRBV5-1,TGCGCCAGCAGCTTGGAGGGGACAGGAAACATTCAGTACTTC,CASSLEGTGNIQYF
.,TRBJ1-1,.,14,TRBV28,TGTGCCAGCAGTTTAAGAAGGGGAGGCACTGAAGCTTTCTTT,CASSLRRGGTEAFF
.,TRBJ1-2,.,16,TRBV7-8,TGTGCCAGCAGCTTAGATTCGGGGCGAGCTAACTATGGCTACACCTTC,CASSLDSGRANYGYTF
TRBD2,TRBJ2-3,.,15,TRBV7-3,TGTGCCAGCAGCCCCGGGACTAGCGGGACAGATACGCAGTATTTT,CASSPGTSGTDTQYF
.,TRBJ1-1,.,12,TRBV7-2,TGTGCCAGCAGCTTAGCAGGGAATGAAGCTTTCTTT,CASSLAGNEAFF
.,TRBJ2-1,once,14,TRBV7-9,TGTGCCAGCAGCTTAGCCTGGGGAAGCAATGAGCAGTTCTTC,CASSLAWGSNEQFF
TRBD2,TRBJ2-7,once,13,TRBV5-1,TGCGCCAGCAGCCTGCCGGGAGGGGACGAGCAGTACTTC,CASSLPGGDEQYF
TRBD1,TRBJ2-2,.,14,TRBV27,TGTGCCAGCAAAGTAGGACAGGTCACCGGGGAGCTGTTTTTT,CASKVGQVTGELFF
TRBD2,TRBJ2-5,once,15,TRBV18,TGTGCCAGCTCACCAGTGGCGGGAGCGGGGGAGACCCAGTACTTC,CASSPVAGAGETQYF
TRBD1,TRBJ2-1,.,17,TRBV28,TGTGCCAGCGAGGGACAGGGGGTTTATCTCTCCTACAATGAGCAGTTCTTC,CASEGQGVYLSYNEQFF
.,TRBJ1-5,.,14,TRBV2,TGTGCCAGCAGCCCCGACCTCAGGGATCAGCCCCAGCATTTT,CASSPDLRDQPQHF
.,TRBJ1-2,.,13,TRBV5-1,TGCGCCAGCAGCGCCGAGTCAGCTTATGGCTACACCTTC,CASSAESAYGYTF
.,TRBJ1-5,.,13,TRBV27,TGTGCCAGCAGTTTAGTCAGGGATCAGCCCCAGCATTTT,CASSLVRDQPQHF
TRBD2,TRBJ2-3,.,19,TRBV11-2,TGTGCCAGCAGCCGCACTTACACTAGACTAGCGGGAGGAGGAGATACGCAGTATTTT,CASSRTYTRLAGGGDTQYF
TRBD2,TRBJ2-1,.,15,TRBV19,TGTGCCAGTAGTATCGGACTAGCGGTATACAATGAGCAGTTCTTC,CASSIGLAVYNEQFF
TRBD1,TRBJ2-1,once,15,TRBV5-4,TGTGCCAGCAGCTACCGGGACAGGGATTACAATGAGCAGTTCTTC,CASSYRDRDYNEQFF
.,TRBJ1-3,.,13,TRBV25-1,TGTGCCAGCACCCGGGACACTGGAAACACCATATATTTT,CASTRDTGNTIYF
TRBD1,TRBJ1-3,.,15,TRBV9,TGTGCCAGCAGCCTAACGACAGGGGCTGGAAACACCATATATTTT,CASSLTTGAGNTIYF
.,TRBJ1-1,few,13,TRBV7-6,TGTGCCAGCAGCCCCTACGGACGGCTTGAAGCTTTCTTT,CASSPYGRLEAFF
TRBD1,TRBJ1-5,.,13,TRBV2,TGTGCCAGCAGGACAGGGGGGAATCAGCCCCAGCATTTT,CASRTGGNQPQHF
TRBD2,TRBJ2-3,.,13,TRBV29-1,TGCAGCGTTAGCGGGAGGGCCACAGATACGCAGTATTTT,CSVSGRATDTQYF
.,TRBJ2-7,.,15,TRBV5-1,TGCGCCAGCAGCTTGATGTACAATCGAAACTACGAGCAGTACTTC,CASSLMYNRNYEQYF
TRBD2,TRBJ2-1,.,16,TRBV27,TGTGCCAGCAGTTCCAGGACTAGCGGGACAATCAATGAGCAGTTCTTC,CASSSRTSGTINEQFF
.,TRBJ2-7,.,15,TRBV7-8,TGTGCCAGCAGCTTACGCCTAGGGTATCCCTACGAGCAGTACTTC,CASSLRLGYPYEQYF